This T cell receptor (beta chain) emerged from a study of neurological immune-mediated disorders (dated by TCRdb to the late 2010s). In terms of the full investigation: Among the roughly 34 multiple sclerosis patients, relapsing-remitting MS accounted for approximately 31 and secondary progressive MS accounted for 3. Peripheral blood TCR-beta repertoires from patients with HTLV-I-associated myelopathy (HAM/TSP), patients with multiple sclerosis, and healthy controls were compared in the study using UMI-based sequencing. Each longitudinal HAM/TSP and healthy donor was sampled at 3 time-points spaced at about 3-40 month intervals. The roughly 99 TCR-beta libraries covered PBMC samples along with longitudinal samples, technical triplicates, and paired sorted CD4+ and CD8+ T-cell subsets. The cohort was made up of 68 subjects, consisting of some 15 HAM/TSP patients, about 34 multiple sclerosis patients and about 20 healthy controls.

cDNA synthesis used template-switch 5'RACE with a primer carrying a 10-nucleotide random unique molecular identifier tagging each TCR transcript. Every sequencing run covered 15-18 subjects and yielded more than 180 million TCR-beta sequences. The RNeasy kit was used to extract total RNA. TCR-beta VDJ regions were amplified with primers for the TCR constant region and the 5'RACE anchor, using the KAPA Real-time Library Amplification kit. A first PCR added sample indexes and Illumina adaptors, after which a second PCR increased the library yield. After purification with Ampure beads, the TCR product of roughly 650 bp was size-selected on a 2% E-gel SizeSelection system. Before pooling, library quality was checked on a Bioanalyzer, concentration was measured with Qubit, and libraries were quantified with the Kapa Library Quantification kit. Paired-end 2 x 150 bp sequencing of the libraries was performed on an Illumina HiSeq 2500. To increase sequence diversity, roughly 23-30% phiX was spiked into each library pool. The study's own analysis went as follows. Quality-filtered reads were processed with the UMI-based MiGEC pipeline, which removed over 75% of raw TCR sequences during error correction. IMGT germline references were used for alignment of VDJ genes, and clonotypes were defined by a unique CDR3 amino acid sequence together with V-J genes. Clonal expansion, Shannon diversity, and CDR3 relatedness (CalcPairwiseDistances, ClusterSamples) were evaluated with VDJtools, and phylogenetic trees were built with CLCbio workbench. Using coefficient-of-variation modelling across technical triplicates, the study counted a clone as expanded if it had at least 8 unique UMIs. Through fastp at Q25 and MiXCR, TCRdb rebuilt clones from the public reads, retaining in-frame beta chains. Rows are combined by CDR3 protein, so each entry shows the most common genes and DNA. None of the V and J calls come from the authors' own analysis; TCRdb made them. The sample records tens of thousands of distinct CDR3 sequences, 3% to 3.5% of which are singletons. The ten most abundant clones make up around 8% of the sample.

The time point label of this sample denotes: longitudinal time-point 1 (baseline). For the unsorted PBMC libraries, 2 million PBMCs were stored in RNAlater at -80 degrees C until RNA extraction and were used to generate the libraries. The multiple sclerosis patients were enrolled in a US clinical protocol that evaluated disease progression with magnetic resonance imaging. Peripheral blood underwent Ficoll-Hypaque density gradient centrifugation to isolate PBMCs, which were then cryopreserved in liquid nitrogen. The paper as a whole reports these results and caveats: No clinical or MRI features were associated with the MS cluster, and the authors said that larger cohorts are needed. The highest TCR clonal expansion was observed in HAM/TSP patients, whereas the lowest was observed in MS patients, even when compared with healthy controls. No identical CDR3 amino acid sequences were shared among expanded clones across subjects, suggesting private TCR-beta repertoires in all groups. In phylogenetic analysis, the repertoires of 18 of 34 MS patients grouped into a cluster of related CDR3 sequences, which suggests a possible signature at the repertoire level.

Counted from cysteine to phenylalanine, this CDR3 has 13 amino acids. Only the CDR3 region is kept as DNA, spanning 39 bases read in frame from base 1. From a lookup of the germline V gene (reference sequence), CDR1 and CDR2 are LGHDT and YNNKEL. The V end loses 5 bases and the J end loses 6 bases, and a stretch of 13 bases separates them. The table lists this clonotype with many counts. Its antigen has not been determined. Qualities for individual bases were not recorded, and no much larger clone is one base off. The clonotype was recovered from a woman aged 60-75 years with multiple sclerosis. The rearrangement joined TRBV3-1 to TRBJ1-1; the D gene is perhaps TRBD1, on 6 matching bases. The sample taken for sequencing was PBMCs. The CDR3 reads CASSGYRAAEAFF. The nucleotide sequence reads TGTGCCAGCAGCGGTTACAGGGCTGCTGAAGCTTTCTTT.